The subject of this entry is one T cell receptor (beta chain). Its antigen remains unidentified. The data belong to a study of cytomegalovirus exposure and HLA in healthy donors. Whole-study findings and limits: In vitro testing confirmed a few CMV-associated chains as specific for CMV antigens.

The PCR contained 60 Vbeta and 13 Jbeta primers. TCRdb's copy holds only in-frame clones and misses some; the assay was immunoSEQ multiplex PCR. The profile shows under 250,000 clones, roughly 78% of them singletons. V gave up 6 bases and J gave up 3 bases, with 13 bases separating them. Germline V CDR1 and CDR2: SGHAT, FQNNGV. The CDR3 is 14 amino acids. Sequencing was performed on PBMCs. V usage is TRBV11-2 and J usage is TRBJ2-3; TRBD2 is a possible D gene (7 bases). This clonotype was sampled from a boy between 10 and 17 years old in good health and CMV-seronegative. CDR3 bases: TGTGCCAGCAGGGGGGGGCGGCTGACAGATACGCAGTATTTT. Residues: CASRGGRLTDTQYF.